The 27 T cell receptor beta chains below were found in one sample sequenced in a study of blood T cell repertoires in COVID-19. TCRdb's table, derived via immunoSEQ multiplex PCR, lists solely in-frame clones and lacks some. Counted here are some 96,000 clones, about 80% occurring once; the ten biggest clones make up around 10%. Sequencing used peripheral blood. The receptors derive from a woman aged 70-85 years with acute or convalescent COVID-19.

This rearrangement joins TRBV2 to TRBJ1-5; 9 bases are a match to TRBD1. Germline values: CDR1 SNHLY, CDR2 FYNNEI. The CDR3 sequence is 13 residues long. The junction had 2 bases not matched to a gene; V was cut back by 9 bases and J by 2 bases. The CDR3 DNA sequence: TGTGCCAGTAGGACAGGGGGCAATCAGCCCCAGCATTTT. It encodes CASRTGGNQPQHF.

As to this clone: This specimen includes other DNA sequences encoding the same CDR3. The CDR3 DNA reads TGCAGCGTCCTAACCGGGGGGGCGGGGGGCTACACCTTC. This sequence encodes CSVLTGGAGGYTF. The chain carries TRBV29-1 and TRBJ1-2, with D perhaps matching TRBD1 (6 bases). The V and J ends lost 6 bases and 8 bases respectively, with 19 bases between them. The CDR3 totals 13 residues. Germline V gives CDR1 SQVTM, CDR2 ANQGSEA.

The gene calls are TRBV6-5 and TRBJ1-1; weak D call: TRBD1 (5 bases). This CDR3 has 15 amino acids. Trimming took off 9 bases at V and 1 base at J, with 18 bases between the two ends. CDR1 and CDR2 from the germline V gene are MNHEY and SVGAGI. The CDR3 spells CASHRGDLPNTEAFF. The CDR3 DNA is TGTGCCAGTCACCGGGGGGATCTTCCGAACACTGAAGCTTTCTTT.

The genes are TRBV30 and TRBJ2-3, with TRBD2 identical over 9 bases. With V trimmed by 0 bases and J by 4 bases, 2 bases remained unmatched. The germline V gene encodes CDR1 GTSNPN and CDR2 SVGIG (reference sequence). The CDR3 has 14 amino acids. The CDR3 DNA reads TGTGCCTGGAGTGTACGCGGGGGGGCAGATACGCAGTATTTT. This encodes CAWSVRGGADTQYF.

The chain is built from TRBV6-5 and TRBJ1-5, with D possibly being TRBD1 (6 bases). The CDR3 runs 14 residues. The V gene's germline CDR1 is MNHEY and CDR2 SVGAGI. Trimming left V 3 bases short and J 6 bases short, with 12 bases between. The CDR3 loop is CASSYDRFGQPQHF. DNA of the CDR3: TGTGCCAGCAGTTATGACAGGTTCGGTCAGCCCCAGCATTTT.

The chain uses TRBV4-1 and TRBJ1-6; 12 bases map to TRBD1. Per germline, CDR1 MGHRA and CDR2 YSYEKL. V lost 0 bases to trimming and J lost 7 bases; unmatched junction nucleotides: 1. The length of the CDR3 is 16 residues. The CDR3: CASSQEGTGGNSPLHF. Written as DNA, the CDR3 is TGCGCCAGCAGCCAAGAAGGGACAGGGGGCAATTCACCCCTCCACTTT.

The CDR3 DNA reads as TGCAGCGGCTCACAGTTCCGTAACTATGGCTACACCTTC. Translation: CSGSQFRNYGYTF. The rearrangement uses TRBV29-1 and TRBJ1-2; D remains unclear. V was trimmed by 7 bases and J by 1 base, leaving 13 bases between them. In germline, CDR1 is SQVTM, CDR2 ANQGSEA. The CDR3 loop spans 13 amino acids.

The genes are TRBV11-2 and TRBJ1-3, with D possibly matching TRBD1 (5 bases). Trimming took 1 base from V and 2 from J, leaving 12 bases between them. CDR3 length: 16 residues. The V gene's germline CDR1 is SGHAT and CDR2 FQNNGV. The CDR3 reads CASSLGPGLAGNTIYF. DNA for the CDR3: TGTGCCAGCAGCTTAGGCCCAGGGTTAGCTGGAAACACCATATATTTT.

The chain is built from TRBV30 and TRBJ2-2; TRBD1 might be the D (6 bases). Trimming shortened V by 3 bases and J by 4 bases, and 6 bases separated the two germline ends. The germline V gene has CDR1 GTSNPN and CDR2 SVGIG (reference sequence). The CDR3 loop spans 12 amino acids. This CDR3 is CAWRGGTGELFF. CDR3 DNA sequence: TGTGCCTGGAGAGGGGGCACCGGGGAGCTGTTTTTT.

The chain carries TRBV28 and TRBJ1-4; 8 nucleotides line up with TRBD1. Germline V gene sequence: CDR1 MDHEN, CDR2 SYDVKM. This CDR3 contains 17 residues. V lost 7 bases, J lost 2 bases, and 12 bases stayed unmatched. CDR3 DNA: TGTGCCAGCACGGCAGGGGGCGGTTTAAGCACTAATGAAAAACTGTTTTTT. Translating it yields CASTAGGGLSTNEKLFF.

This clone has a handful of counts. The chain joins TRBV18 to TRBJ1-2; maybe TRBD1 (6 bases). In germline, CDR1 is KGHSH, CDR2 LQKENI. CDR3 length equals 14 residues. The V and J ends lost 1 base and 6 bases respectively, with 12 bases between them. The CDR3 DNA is TGTGCCAGCTCACCACAGATAAACAGGGATGGCTACACCTTC. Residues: CASSPQINRDGYTF. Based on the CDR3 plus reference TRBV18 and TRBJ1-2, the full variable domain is NAGVMQNPRHLVRRRGQEARLRCSPMKGHSHVYWYRQLPEEGLKFMVYLQKENIIDESGMPKERFSAEFPKEGPSILRIQQVVRGDSAAYFCASSPQINRDGYTFGSGTRLTVV.

The CDR3 DNA reads as TGTGCCAGCAGTTTGCAGGATGGCTACACCTTC. Its translation: CASSLQDGYTF. This chain uses TRBV28 with TRBJ1-2, with D hard to call. The CDR3 has 11 residues. Trimming removed 3 bases from V and 6 bases from J, with 5 bases in between. Per the germline V gene, CDR1 is MDHEN and CDR2 is SYDVKM.

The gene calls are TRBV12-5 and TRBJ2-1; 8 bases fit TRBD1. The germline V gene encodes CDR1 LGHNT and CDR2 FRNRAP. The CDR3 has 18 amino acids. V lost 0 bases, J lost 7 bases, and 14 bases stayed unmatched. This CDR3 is CASGLVLLQGARGNEQFF. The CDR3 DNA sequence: TGTGCTAGTGGTTTGGTACTATTGCAGGGGGCCAGGGGGAATGAGCAGTTCTTC.

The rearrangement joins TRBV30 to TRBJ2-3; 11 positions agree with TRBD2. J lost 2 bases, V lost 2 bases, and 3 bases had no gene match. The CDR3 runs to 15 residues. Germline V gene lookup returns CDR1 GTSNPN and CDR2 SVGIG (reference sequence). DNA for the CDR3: TGTGCCTGGAGTCAACTAGCGGGGGCCACAGATACGCAGTATTTT. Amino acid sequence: CAWSQLAGATDTQYF.

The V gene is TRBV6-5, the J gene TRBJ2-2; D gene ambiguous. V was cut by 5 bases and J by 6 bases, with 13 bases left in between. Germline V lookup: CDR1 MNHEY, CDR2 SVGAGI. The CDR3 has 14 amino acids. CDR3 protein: CASSTLTVAGELFF. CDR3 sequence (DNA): TGTGCCAGCAGTACATTAACAGTGGCCGGGGAGCTGTTTTTT.

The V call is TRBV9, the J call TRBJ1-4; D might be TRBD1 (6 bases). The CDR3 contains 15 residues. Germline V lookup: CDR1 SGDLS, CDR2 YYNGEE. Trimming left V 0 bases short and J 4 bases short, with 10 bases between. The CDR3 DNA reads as TGTGCCAGCAGCGTAGCACAGGGCGTTAATGAAAAACTGTTTTTT. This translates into CASSVAQGVNEKLFF.

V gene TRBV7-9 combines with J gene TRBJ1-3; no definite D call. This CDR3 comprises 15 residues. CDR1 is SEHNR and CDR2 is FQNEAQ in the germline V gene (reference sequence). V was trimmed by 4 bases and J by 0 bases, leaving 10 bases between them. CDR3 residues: CASSSTPYSGNTIYF. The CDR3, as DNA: TGTGCCAGCAGCTCGACTCCTTACTCTGGAAACACCATATATTTT. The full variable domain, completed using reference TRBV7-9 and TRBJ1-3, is DTGVSQNPRHKITKRGQNVTFRCDPISEHNRLYWYRQTLGQGPEFLTYFQNEAQLEKSRLLSDRFSAERPKGSFSTLEIQRTEQGDSAMYLCASSSTPYSGNTIYFGEGSWLTVV.

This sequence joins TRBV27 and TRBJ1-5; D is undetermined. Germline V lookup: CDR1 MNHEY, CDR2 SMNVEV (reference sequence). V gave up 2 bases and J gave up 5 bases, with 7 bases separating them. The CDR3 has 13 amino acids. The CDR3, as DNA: TGTGCCAGCAGTTTACGAGAGCATCAGCCCCAGCATTTT. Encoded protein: CASSLREHQPQHF.

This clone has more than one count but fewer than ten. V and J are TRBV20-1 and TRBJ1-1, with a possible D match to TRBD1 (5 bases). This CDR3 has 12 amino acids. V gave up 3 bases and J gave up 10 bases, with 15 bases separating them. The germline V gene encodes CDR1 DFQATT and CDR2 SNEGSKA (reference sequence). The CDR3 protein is CSASPQGPVAFF. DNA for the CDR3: TGCAGTGCTAGTCCGCAGGGCCCTGTAGCTTTCTTT.

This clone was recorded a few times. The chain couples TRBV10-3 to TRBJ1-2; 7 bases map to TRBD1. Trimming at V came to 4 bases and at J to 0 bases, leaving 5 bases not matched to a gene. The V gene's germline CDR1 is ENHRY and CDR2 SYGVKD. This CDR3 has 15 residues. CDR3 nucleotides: TGTGCCATCAGTGGCGGGACAGAGACTAACTATGGCTACACCTTC. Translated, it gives CAISGGTETNYGYTF.

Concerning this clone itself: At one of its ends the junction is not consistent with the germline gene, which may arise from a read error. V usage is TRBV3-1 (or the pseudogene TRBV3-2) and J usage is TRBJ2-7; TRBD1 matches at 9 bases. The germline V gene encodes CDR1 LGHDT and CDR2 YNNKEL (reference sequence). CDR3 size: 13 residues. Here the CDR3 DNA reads TGTGCCTGCAGACAGGGGGGGAACTACGAGCAGTACTTC. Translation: CACRQGGNYEQYF.

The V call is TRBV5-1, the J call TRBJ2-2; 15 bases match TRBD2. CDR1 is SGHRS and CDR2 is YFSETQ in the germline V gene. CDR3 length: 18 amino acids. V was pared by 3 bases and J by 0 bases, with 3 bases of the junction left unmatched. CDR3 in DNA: TGCGCCAGCAGCTCGGGACTAGCGGGGGGTACGAACACCGGGGAGCTGTTTTTT. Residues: CASSSGLAGGTNTGELFF.

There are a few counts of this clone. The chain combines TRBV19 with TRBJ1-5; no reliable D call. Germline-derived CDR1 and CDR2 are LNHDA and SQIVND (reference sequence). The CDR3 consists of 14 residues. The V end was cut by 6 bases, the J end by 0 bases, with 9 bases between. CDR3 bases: TGTGCCAGTAGCCCGGTCAATAGCAATCAGCCCCAGCATTTT. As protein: CASSPVNSNQPQHF.

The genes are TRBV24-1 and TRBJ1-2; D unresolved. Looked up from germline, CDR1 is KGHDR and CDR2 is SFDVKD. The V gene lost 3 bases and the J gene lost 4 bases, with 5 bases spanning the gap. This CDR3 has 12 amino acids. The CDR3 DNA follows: TGTGCCACCAGTGATGAGCCCTATGGCTACACCTTC. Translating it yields CATSDEPYGYTF.

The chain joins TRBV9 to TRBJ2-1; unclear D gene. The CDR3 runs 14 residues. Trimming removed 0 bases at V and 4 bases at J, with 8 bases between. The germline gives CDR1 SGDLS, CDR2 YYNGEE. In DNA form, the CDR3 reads TGTGCCAGCAGCGTAGAAAACTTTTACAATGAGCAGTTCTTC. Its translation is CASSVENFYNEQFF.

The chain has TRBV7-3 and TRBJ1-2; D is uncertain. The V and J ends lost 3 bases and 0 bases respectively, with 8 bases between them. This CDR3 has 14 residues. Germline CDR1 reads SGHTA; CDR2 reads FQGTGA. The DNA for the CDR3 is TGTGCCAGCAGCTTTCGGTTCGCTAACTATGGCTACACCTTC. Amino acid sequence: CASSFRFANYGYTF. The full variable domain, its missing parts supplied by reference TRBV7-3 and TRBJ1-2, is GAGVSQTPSNKVTEKGKYVELRCDPISGHTALYWYRQSLGQGPEFLIYFQGTGAADDSGLPNDRFFAVRPEGSVSTLKIQRTERGDSAVYLCASSFRFANYGYTFGSGTRLTVV.

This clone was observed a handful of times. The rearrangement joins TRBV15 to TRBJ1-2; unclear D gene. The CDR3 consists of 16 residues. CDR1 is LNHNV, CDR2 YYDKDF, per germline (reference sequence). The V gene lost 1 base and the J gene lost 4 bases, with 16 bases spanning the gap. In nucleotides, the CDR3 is TGTGCCACCAGCAGAGGTATGGCTTTCGAGGGCTATGGCTACACCTTC. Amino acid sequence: CATSRGMAFEGYGYTF.